This T cell receptor (beta chain) was sequenced during a study of shared clonotypes between healthy human individuals (dated by TCRdb to 2020 to 2021). With regard to the full study: The cohort comprised a couple of women and a few men aged 18 to 49 years. To estimate repertoire size and how much clonotypes are shared between individuals, the study performed deep sequencing of blood TCR repertoires from a few healthy adults. To increase sequencing depth and limit assay-specific biases, TCR repertoire library preparation and sequencing were carried out by different laboratories using diverse techniques. For each donor, three plates each were used for CD4 naive and CD4 memory, two plates were used for CD8 naive, and one plate was used for CD8 memory. Each donor's leukapheresis produced roughly between roughly 0.94 and 9.5 billion PBMCs. General conclusions and limits of the study: Compared with non-shared clonotypes, the clonotypes found in all four sorted-subset donors had higher generation probabilities. The genetic and exposure-history diversity represented was limited by the small number of donors. Pairwise subsampling led to the expectation that sequencing depth would affect the degree of clonotype sharing among donors. About 4.5% of naive CD4, 3% to 4% of naive CD8, 2.3% of memory CD4, and around 0.4% of memory CD8 clonotypes were shared across a few donors. Even with the large sequencing depth, rarefaction of the sorted-subset datasets indicated that sequencing was incomplete. Sampling was restricted to blood, and TCR repertoires in tissue are likely to differ from TCR repertoires in blood. Naive subsets generally had larger estimated clonotype richness than memory subsets.

A note on this clone: There is no known antigen for this receptor. No qualities accompany the bases; no much larger clone lies one base away.

Using the deep immunoSEQ assay, multiplex PCR amplified TCR CDR3 regions from genomic DNA. Extracted genomic DNA from each cell subset was distributed evenly across all wells of several immunoSEQ 96-well plates, and each plate was treated as a replicate. For sorted subsets, each replicate PCR was loaded with 200 to 250 ng genomic DNA, equivalent to 30,000 or so T cell genomes. Purified libraries were measured with a Qubit 3.0 fluorometer, size-checked on a Bioanalyzer 2100, and measured again with the KAPA Library Quantification kit. Every immunoSEQ 96-well plate was sequenced on a dedicated single-read 150-cycle Illumina NextSeq 550 flow cell. The authors' analysis ran thus. The immunoSEQ output contained only junctional sequences without quality scores, so filtering could not match that applied to full-length reads. To assign V/J genes and CDR3, sequences were annotated against IMGT germline references using PyIR, a Python wrapper for IgBLAST v1.9. Reads were removed for weak V/J assignments (E-value above 1e-6), missing CDR3, stop codons, out-of-frame junctions, or ambiguous translated residues. A V3J clonotype was defined by an identical inferred V gene, J gene, and CDR3 amino acid sequence. To compute the percentage overlap between repertoires, the number of shared unique clonotypes was divided by the size of the smaller repertoire. Repertoire richness was assessed with RTK rarefaction, the Chao1 estimator, and Recon v2.1 estimates of unobserved clonotypes. OLGA was used to compute generation probabilities for all TCRbeta clonotypes that the gDNA method yielded from a handful of donors. The table was pulled from immuneACCESS by TCRdb, which kept in-frame rearrangements only. Such tables lose some clones; where checked, under half of the loss comes from unresolved V genes, and the rest has no known cause. That table gives V, J and clone size, and the DNA gave D and trimming. This sample lists about 750,000 clones; 92% were detected once. Less than 25% of the sample is taken by the ten largest.

V drops 4 bases and J drops 5 bases, leaving 21 bases in between. CDR1 is given as MDHEN and CDR2 as SYDVKM, both from the germline V gene. There are 17 amino acids in the CDR3, from cysteine to phenylalanine inclusive. Here the CDR3 DNA is all that survives: 51 bases in frame from base 1. CD8 naive samples were CD45RO-negative cells positively selected for CCR7, giving a CD45RA+CCR7+ population that excluded TemRA cells. Healthy HIV-negative adults with no recently reported acute infections or vaccinations were included as donors. Only Caucasian adults living in Nashville, Tennessee, USA were represented among the donors. After blood collection by leukapheresis, PBMCs were isolated using Ficoll-Histopaque density gradient centrifugation and then cryopreserved in the vapor phase of liquid nitrogen. Purity and quantity of every magnetically sorted T cell population were checked by analytical flow cytometry. From each sorted fraction, genomic DNA was isolated and quantified by UV absorbance on a Nanodrop 2000c.

Sequenced material: naive CD8+ T cells sorted from blood. The intended sense of this specimen's cell subset or site label: CD45RA+CCR7+. The receptor comes from a man aged 25-45 years in good health. Rearrangement joined TRBV28 to TRBJ2-1; the D region possibly corresponds to TRBD1 (5 bases align). The DNA sequence reads TGTGCCAGCAGTTCCTACCCGGGCTCCGACAGCGACAATGAGCAGTTCTTC. The encoded protein is CASSSYPGSDSDNEQFF.